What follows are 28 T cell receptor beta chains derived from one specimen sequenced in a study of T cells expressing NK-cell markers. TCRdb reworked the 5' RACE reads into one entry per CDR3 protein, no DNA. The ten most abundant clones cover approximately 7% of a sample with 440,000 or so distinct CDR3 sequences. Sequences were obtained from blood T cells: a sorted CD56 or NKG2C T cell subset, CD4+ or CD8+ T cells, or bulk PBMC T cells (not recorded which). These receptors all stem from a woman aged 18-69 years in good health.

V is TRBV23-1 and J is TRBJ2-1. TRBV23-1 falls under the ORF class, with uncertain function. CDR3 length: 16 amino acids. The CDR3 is CASSPRHLTAYNEQFF.

The chain's CDR3 is CSAQDGMNTEAFF. The chain links TRBV20-1 to TRBJ1-1. The germline V gene has CDR1 DFQATT and CDR2 SNEGSKA (reference sequence). The CDR3 totals 13 residues.

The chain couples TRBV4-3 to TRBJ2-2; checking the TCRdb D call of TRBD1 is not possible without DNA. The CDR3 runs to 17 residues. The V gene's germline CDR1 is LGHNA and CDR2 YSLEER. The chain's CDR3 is CASSQDFGGMNTGELFF.

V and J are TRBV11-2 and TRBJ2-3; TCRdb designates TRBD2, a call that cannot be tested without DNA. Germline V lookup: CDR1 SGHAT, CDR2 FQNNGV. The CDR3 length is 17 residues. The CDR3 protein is CASSLDMASGGADTQYF.

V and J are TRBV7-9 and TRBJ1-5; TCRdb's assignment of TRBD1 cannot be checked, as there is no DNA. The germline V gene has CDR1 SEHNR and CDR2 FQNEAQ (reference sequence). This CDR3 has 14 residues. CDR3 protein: CASSPDRPNQPQHF.

CDR3 in amino acids: CSASTGKNTEAFF. This sequence joins TRBV20-1 and TRBJ1-1; TCRdb proposes TRBD1, but this gene call is untestable without DNA. CDR3 length equals 13 residues. Looked up from germline, CDR1 is DFQATT and CDR2 is SNEGSKA (reference sequence).

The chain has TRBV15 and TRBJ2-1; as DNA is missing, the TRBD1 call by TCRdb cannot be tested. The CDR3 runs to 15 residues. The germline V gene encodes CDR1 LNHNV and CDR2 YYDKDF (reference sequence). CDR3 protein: CATSARDRGRNEQFF.

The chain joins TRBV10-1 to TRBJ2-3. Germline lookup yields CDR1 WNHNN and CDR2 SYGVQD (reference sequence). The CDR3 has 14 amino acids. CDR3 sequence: CASSESPFADTQYF.

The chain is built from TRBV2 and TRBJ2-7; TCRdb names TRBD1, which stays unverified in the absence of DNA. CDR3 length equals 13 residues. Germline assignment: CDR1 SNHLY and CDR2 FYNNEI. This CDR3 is CASSQDRVNEQYF.

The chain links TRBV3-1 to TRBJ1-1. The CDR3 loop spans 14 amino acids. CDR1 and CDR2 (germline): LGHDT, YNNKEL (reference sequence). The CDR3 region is CASSQDVGGRGAFF.

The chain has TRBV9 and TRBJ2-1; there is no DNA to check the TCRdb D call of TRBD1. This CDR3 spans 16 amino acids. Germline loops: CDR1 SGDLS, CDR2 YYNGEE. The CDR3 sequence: CASSVQGGVSYNEQFF. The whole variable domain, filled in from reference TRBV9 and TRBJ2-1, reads DSGVTQTPKHLITATGQRVTLRCSPRSGDLSVYWYQQSLDQGLQFLIQYYNGEERAKGNILERFSAQQFPDLHSELNLSSLELGDSALYFCASSVQGGVSYNEQFFGPGTRLTVL.

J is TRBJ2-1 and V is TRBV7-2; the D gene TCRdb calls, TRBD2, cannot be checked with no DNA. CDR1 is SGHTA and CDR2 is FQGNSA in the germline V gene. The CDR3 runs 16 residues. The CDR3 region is CASSLGLAVSYNEQFF.

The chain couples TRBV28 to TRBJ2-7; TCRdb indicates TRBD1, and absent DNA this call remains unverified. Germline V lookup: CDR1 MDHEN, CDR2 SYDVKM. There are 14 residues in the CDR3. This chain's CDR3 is CASSRTGSGYEQYF.

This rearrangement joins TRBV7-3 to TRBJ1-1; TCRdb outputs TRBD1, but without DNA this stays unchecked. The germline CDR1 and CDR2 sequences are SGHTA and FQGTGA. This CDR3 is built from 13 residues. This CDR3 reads CASSLGHPTEAFF. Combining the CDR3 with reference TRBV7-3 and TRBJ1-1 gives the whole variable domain GAGVSQTPSNKVTEKGKYVELRCDPISGHTALYWYRQSLGQGPEFLIYFQGTGAADDSGLPNDRFFAVRPEGSVSTLKIQRTERGDSAVYLCASSLGHPTEAFFGQGTRLTVV.

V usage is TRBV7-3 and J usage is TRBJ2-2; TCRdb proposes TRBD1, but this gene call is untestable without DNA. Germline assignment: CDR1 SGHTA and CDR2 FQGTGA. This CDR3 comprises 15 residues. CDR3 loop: CASSPQRRGTGELFF. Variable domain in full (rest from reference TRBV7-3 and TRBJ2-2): GAGVSQTPSNKVTEKGKYVELRCDPISGHTALYWYRQSLGQGPEFLIYFQGTGAADDSGLPNDRFFAVRPEGSVSTLKIQRTERGDSAVYLCASSPQRRGTGELFFGEGSRLTVL.

CDR3 residues: CASSGRGRETQYF. The chain employs TRBV19 and TRBJ2-5; no DNA is available, so the TRBD1 call from TCRdb remains unchecked. Germline V CDR1 and CDR2: LNHDA, SQIVND (reference sequence). The CDR3 spans 13 residues.

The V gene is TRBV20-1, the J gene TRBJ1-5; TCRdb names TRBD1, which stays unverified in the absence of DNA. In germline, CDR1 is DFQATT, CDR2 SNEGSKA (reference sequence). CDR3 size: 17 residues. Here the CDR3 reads CSATSDSDRGGFQPQHF.

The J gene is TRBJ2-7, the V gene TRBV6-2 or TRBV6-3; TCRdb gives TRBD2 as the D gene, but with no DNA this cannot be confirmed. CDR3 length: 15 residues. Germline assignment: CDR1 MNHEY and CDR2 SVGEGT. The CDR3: CASRRRTSGNYEQYF.

CDR3: CASSQDGSPYNEQFF. The rearrangement uses TRBV7-7 and TRBJ2-1. CDR1 is SSHAT, CDR2 FNYEAQ, per germline (reference sequence). The length of the CDR3 is 15 residues.

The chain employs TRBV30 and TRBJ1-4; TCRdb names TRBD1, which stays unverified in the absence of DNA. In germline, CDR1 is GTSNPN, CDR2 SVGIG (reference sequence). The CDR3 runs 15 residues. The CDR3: CAWSGNPGMEEKLFF.

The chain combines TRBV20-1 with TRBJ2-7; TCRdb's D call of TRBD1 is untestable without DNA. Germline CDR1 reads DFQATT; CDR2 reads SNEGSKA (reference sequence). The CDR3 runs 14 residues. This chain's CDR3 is CSAHAGTGAYEQYF.

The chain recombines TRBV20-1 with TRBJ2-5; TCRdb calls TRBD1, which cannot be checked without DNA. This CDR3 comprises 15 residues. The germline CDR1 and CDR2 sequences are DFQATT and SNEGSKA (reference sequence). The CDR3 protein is CSASGQLFYQETQYF.

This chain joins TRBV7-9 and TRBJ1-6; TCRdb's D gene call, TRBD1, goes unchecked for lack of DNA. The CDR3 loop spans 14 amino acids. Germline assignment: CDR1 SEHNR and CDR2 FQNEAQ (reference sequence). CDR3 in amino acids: CATRQQGLNSPLHF.

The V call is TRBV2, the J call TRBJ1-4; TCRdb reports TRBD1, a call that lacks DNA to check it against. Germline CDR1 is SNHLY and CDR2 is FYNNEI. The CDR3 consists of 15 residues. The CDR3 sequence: CASSEEGIENEKLFF.

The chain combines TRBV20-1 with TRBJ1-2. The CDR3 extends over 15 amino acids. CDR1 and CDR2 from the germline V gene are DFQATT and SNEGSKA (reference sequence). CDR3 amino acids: CSARWGALANYGYTF.

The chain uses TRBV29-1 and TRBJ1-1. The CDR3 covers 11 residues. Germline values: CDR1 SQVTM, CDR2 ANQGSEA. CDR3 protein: CSVLRDLEAFF. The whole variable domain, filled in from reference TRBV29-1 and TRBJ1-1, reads SAVISQKPSRDICQRGTSLTIQCQVDSQVTMMFWYRQQPGQSLTLIATANQGSEATYESGFVIDKFPISRPNLTFSTLTVSNMSPEDSSIYLCSVLRDLEAFFGQGTRLTVV.

This chain's CDR3 is CASSGREAQYF. The chain combines TRBV28 with TRBJ2-3; the TCRdb D gene call, TRBD2, has no DNA to confirm it. Per the germline V gene, CDR1 is MDHEN and CDR2 is SYDVKM. The CDR3 contains 11 residues.

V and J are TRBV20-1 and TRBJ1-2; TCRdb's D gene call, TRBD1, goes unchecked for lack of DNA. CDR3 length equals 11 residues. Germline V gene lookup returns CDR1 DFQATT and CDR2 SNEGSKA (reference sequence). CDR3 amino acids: CSANPDYGYTF.